This T cell receptor beta chain was captured by sequencing in a study of cytomegalovirus exposure and HLA in healthy donors. Germline lookup yields CDR1 MNHNS and CDR2 SASEGT. V was cut by 2 bases and J by 3 bases, with 10 bases left in between. CDR3 length: 15 residues. It was with 60 Vbeta and 13 Jbeta primers that the PCR ran. Sequenced by immunoSEQ multiplex PCR; TCRdb stores in-frame clones only, minus some. This table lists 40,000 or so clones. The sequence was obtained from a male donor in good health and CMV-seronegative. Material for sequencing was PBMCs. This rearrangement joins TRBV6-1 to TRBJ2-2; perhaps TRBD1 as D (5 bases). The CDR3 bases are TGTGCCAGCAGTGAACAGATCAGGGACACCGGGGAGCTGTTTTTT. Translated, it gives CASSEQIRDTGELFF.